These 5 T cell receptor beta chains share one sample of origin, sequenced in a study of cytomegalovirus exposure and HLA in healthy donors. 60 Vbeta and 13 Jbeta primers were used in PCR. Profiling relied on immunoSEQ multiplex PCR, and the TCRdb table lists in-frame clones only, not all of them. Among about 70,000 clones listed, roughly 68% were seen once. Specimen: PBMCs. The receptors stem from a woman aged 55-75 years in good health and CMV-seropositive.

This clone was detected a few times. The junction differs from germline at one of its ends, possibly a read error. The chain recombines TRBV9 with TRBJ1-6; D may be TRBD1 (5 bases). The CDR3 sequence is 12 residues long. Germline V gene data show CDR1 as SGDLS and CDR2 as YYNGEE. The CDR3 sequence: CASGAPNSHLHF. CDR3 bases: TGTGCCAGCGGGGCGCCTAATTCACACCTCCATTTT.

Written as DNA, the CDR3 is TGTGCCAGCAGCCCCGGGACACCTTATGGCTACACCTTC. It translates to CASSPGTPYGYTF. The V gene is TRBV7-8, the J gene TRBJ1-2; D is possibly TRBD1 (6 bases). CDR3 length: 13 residues. Deletions cut 5 bases from V and 5 bases from J, with 12 bases between. The germline V gene encodes CDR1 SGHVS and CDR2 FQNEAQ. The variable domain in full, completed from reference TRBV7-8 and TRBJ1-2, reads GAGVSQSPRYKVAKRGQDVALRCDPISGHVSLFWYQQALGQGPEFLTYFQNEAQLDKSGLPSDRFFAERPEGSVSTLKIQRTQQEDSAVYLCASSPGTPYGYTFGSGTRLTVV.

This clone appeared once. The gene calls are TRBV19 and TRBJ2-7; 8 positions match TRBD1. The CDR3 totals 15 residues. Germline V gene sequence: CDR1 LNHDA, CDR2 SQIVND (reference sequence). V shed 5 bases, J shed 3 bases, and the junction held 9 bases outside the gene matches. CDR3 protein: CASSPNGQGLYEQYF. The CDR3 DNA reads TGTGCCAGTAGTCCCAACGGACAGGGCCTCTACGAGCAGTACTTC.

The chain links TRBV28 to TRBJ1-2; TRBD1 matches 12 bases. This CDR3 spans 17 amino acids. CDR1 and CDR2 from the germline V gene are MDHEN and SYDVKM. Trimming at V came to 5 bases and at J to 1 base, leaving 8 bases not matched to a gene. The CDR3 reads CASSPGTGGVHNYGYTF. In DNA form, the CDR3 reads TGTGCCAGCAGTCCCGGGACAGGGGGCGTCCATAACTATGGCTACACCTTC.

This clone showed up just a few times. V usage is TRBV6-5 and J usage is TRBJ1-1; 7 positions match TRBD1. The CDR3 is made up of 15 amino acids. CDR1 is MNHEY, CDR2 SVGAGI, per germline. V lost 6 bases, J lost 0 bases, and 7 bases stayed unmatched. CDR3 protein: CASRPLDRLNTEAFF. The CDR3 DNA reads TGTGCCAGCAGACCCTTGGACAGGCTGAACACTGAAGCTTTCTTT.